The rows below give T cell receptor beta chains drawn from one sample of a study of OX40 agonist ivuxolimab in advanced cancers. Libraries were prepared by immunoSEQ multiplex PCR; TCRdb keeps only in-frame clonotypes and omits some of them. The sample yields some 83,000 clones, roughly 80% seen once. The sequencing used CD4+ or CD8+ T cells sorted from blood, collected in a trial of the OX40 agonist ivuxolimab. The receptors were gathered from an adult with an advanced solid tumor such as melanoma, head and neck, liver or kidney cancer. Each CDR3 is given with its conserved first and last residue. The D gene is left open where the match is weak. Some rows have no size entry. The others give once, few or many, or a class for an expanded clone.

J,V,D,size,DNA,CDR3
TRBJ2-6,TRBV7-2,-,-,TGTGCCAGCAGCCTAGGGAGTTCTGGGGCCAACGTCCTGACTTTC,CASSLGSSGANVLTF
TRBJ1-2,TRBV6-5,-,many,TGTGCCAGCCGGGGGGGGAGCCCCTATGGCTACACCTTC,CASRGGSPYGYTF
TRBJ1-1,TRBV7-2,-,-,TGTGCCAGCAGCTTTCTGAACACTGAAGCTTTCTTT,CASSFLNTEAFF
TRBJ1-2,TRBV12-5,-,-,TGTGCTAGTGGTTTTTCAGGCTATGGCTACACCTTC,CASGFSGYGYTF
TRBJ2-2,TRBV7-2,-,-,TGTGCCAGCAGCTTAAAGGGAGACGCCGGGGAGCTGTTTTTT,CASSLKGDAGELFF
TRBJ2-1,TRBV2,-,once,TGTGCCAGCACGGGGGAGTTTTCCTACAATGAGCAGTTCTTC,CASTGEFSYNEQFF
TRBJ2-2,TRBV7-2,-,-,TGTGCCAGCAGCTCGTCACGAGGGGGGGCCGGGGAGCTGTTTTTT,CASSSSRGGAGELFF
TRBJ2-2,TRBV4-2,TRBD2,-,TGTGCCAGCAGCCACCCTCCGGGGGGGGCTCTCAACGGGGAGCTGTTTTTT,CASSHPPGGALNGELFF
TRBJ2-6,TRBV19,-,-,TGTGCCAGTAGTATGTATGCAGTTCGGGGCTCTGGGGCCAACGTCCTGACTTTC,CASSMYAVRGSGANVLTF
TRBJ2-5,TRBV7-9,-,-,TGTGCCAGCAGCTTAGTGAACAGACAAGAGACCCAGTACTTC,CASSLVNRQETQYF
TRBJ1-6,TRBV6-5,-,few,TGTGCCAGCAGTTACTCTGGGGTCACCTATAATTCACCCCTCCACTTT,CASSYSGVTYNSPLHF
TRBJ1-2,TRBV23-1,-,-,TGCGCCAGCAGTCTCGGTAGAGGCCTAGATTATGGCTACACCTTC,CASSLGRGLDYGYTF
TRBJ2-1,TRBV6-1,TRBD2,-,TGTGCCAGCAGTGAACCCATAGCGGGGGGGACGTCCTACAATGAGCAGTTCTTC,CASSEPIAGGTSYNEQFF
TRBJ1-2,TRBV20-1,-,-,TGCAGTGCTAGAGATTTGGATGGCTACACCTTC,CSARDLDGYTF
TRBJ2-3,TRBV7-9,-,-,TGTGCCAGCAGCTTAAGGGTTCCGGATACGCAGTATTTT,CASSLRVPDTQYF
TRBJ1-5,TRBV19,-,-,TGTGCCAGTAGTATGGGAACGGCTAGCAATCAGCCCCAGCATTTT,CASSMGTASNQPQHF
TRBJ1-2,TRBV5-1,-,-,TGCGCCAGCAGCCCTGGACAGACCTATGGCTACACCTTC,CASSPGQTYGYTF
TRBJ2-5,TRBV5-1,TRBD2,-,TGCGCCAGCAGCTTGGGTAGCGGGGGCCGCGGGGAGACCCAGTACTTC,CASSLGSGGRGETQYF
TRBJ2-7,TRBV7-2,TRBD1,-,TGTGCCAGCAGCTTGGACAGGGGGCTGAACGAGCAGTACTTC,CASSLDRGLNEQYF
TRBJ2-2,TRBV5-1,-,-,TGCGCCAGCAGCTTTAGAGGGGAGCGTGACACCGGGGAGCTGTTTTTT,CASSFRGERDTGELFF
TRBJ2-5,TRBV6-5,-,-,TGTGCCAGCAGTTACGGGGCGGTAGAGACCCAGTACTTC,CASSYGAVETQYF
TRBJ2-7,TRBV21-1,-,-,TGTGCCAGCAGCCGACTCACAGGGTTTTACGAGCAGTACTTC,CASSRLTGFYEQYF
TRBJ1-1,TRBV19,-,-,TGTGCCAGTAACAGGGACTCTAGGGCTGAAGCTTTCTTT,CASNRDSRAEAFF
TRBJ2-1,TRBV7-9,-,-,TGTGCCAGCAGCTTAGTTGGGCAGGGTAATGAGCAGTTCTTC,CASSLVGQGNEQFF